Listed below are T cell receptor beta chains from one sample, sequenced in a study of T-cell memory formation after mild COVID-19. In TCRdb, the 5' RACE reads were re-called with MiXCR into one record per CDR3 protein. The data contain roughly 160,000 distinct CDR3 sequences, 11% of them singletons. Input material: PBMCs or a T cell subset sorted from them (not recorded which). These receptors were obtained from a man aged 18-30 years who had mild COVID-19 (a few samples of this study predate the infection). Cell type and time point are not known. Both conserved end residues are part of each CDR3. Clone size is given for some rows only: seen once, a few or many times, or a class if the clone is expanded.

TRBJ1-1	NA	14	TRBV3-1	CASSQGLGRTEAFF
TRBJ1-5	NA	13	TRBV6-5	CASSASAYQPQHF
TRBJ2-3	NA	16	TRBV12-3/TRBV12-4	CASSLTPQGITDTQYF
TRBJ1-5	many	15	TRBV4-3	CASSQDWGGDQPQHF
TRBJ2-7	few	13	TRBV5-1	CASSLQGADEQYF
TRBJ1-2	NA	14	TRBV7-2	CASSGAGALVGYTF
TRBJ2-6	many	16	TRBV7-2	CASSTRTGPGANVLTF
TRBJ2-3	NA	15	TRBV5-1	CASRAPGGGADTQYF
TRBJ2-1	many	17	TRBV7-9	CASSSPSALAGGNEQFF
TRBJ2-6	few	18	TRBV11-2	CASSPITGGAGGANVLTF
TRBJ2-5	many	11	TRBV7-9	CASSRPGTQYF
TRBJ2-5	many	14	TRBV7-2	CASSPGRDQETQYF
TRBJ1-3	few	14	TRBV7-9	CASSAGTGRNTIYF
TRBJ1-6	NA	15	TRBV6-2/TRBV6-3	CASSSWTGPSSPLHF
TRBJ1-5	few	13	TRBV20-1	CSVKGVFNQPQHF
TRBJ2-1	NA	13	TRBV9	CASSVAMAAEQFF
TRBJ1-2	NA	12	TRBV12-3/TRBV12-4	CASSQGIYGYTF
TRBJ2-3	few	13	TRBV20-1	CSSIGGGQDTQYF
TRBJ2-7	NA	13	TRBV7-3	CASILELPYEQYF
TRBJ2-7	many	14	TRBV10-3	CAISDTKGRIEQYF
TRBJ1-1	few	11	TRBV20-1	CRVTGGTEAFF
TRBJ1-5	few	15	TRBV6-1	CASRVGGRDDQPQHF
TRBJ2-5	NA	16	TRBV6-6	CASSYPTAGTRATQYF
TRBJ1-1	few	12	TRBV4-3	CASSQDRREAFF
TRBJ1-2	NA	14	TRBV20-1	CSATDTGYNYGYTF
TRBJ2-3	many	13	TRBV12-3/TRBV12-4	CASSYGSQGTQYF
TRBJ1-6	once	13	TRBV2	CASSESGAAPLHF
TRBJ2-3	many	12	TRBV29-1	CSVEGPQDTQYF
TRBJ1-2	few	15	TRBV11-2	CASSVPGQGARGYTF
TRBJ1-5	NA	15	TRBV12-3/TRBV12-4	CASSGPGTVGQPQHF
TRBJ2-7	few	14	TRBV7-3	CASKPGTGNDEQYF
TRBJ2-1	few	16	TRBV4-2	CASSQERQTTYNEQFF
TRBJ1-6	NA	14	TRBV5-1	CASSLAVSHSPLHF
TRBJ1-1	NA	13	TRBV27	CASSLLTGTEAFF
TRBJ2-2	NA	11	TRBV2	CASTFAGELFF
TRBJ1-6	NA	19	TRBV6-5	CASSNGRGGVTLRNSPLHF
TRBJ1-1	NA	11	TRBV2	CASGANTEAFF
TRBJ2-7	once	11	TRBV14	CASSQSYEQYF
TRBJ2-7	NA	14	TRBV7-2	CASSLQGLVYEQYF
TRBJ2-3	NA	13	TRBV3-1	CASSPFGADTQYF
TRBJ1-1	few	16	TRBV4-3	CASSQASDRANTEAFF
TRBJ2-7	few	12	TRBV20-1	CSARGGGYEQYF
TRBJ2-3	NA	17	TRBV7-2	CASSPQVGGGATDTQYF
TRBJ2-2	NA	14	TRBV5-1	CASSLGQVDGELFF
TRBJ2-1	once	15	TRBV20-1	CSDTRRSVSYNEQFF
TRBJ2-7	NA	14	TRBV20-1	CSADPGTGFYEQYF
TRBJ2-2	NA	16	TRBV4-3	CASSLVGTGVTGELFF
TRBJ2-6	NA	16	TRBV2	CAGVSRSDSGANVLTF
TRBJ1-5	NA	14	TRBV28	CASTIGQNNQPQHF
TRBJ2-5	few	15	TRBV2	CASSPGTSVGETQYF